This is a list of T cell receptor beta chains from one sample in a study of blood T cell repertoires in COVID-19. TCRdb's copy holds only in-frame clones and misses some; the assay was immunoSEQ multiplex PCR. The sample records about 320,000 clones, 86% being singletons. The sample taken for sequencing was peripheral blood. The source is a woman in her forties or fifties with acute or convalescent COVID-19. The CDR3 runs from the conserved cysteine through the conserved F or W. Fields, in order: V gene, clone size, D gene, J gene, CDR3 DNA, CDR3 protein. A D gene is named only where the DNA matches it firmly. A clone size is listed for some rows: how often the clone was seen (once, few, many), or a class if it is expanded.

TRBV19	.	TRBD1	TRBJ1-4	TGTGCCAGTAGTATATACGGGACAGTAAATGAAAAACTGTTTTTT	CASSIYGTVNEKLFF
TRBV11-2	.	TRBD1	TRBJ1-1	TGTGCCAGCAGCTTAGGGGCCAGGGGGACTGAAGCTTTCTTT	CASSLGARGTEAFF
TRBV7-2	.	.	TRBJ2-3	TGTGCCAGCGGATATGGGCACACAGATACGCAGTATTTT	CASGYGHTDTQYF
TRBV6-6	.	.	TRBJ2-7	TGTGCCAGCAGTTCACCAGGATACTACGAGCAGTACTTC	CASSSPGYYEQYF
TRBV24-1	.	TRBD1	TRBJ2-1	TGTGCCACCGTGGGACAGGGCAACGGCGAGCAGTTCTTC	CATVGQGNGEQFF
TRBV27	.	TRBD2	TRBJ2-3	TGTGCCAGCAGGCGACTAGCGGGAGATACGCAGTATTTT	CASRRLAGDTQYF
TRBV5-1	.	TRBD1	TRBJ2-6	TGCGCCAGCAGCTTGGTCCCGGGACAGGGTAGGTTATCTGGGGCCAACGTCCTGACTTTC	CASSLVPGQGRLSGANVLTF
TRBV28	.	.	TRBJ1-2	TGTGCCAGCAGTTTATCTGACAGAACTAACTATGGCTACACCTTC	CASSLSDRTNYGYTF
TRBV7-2	.	TRBD1	TRBJ2-7	TGTGCCAGCAGCCCGCGGGGACAGGGTAGTTACGAGCAGTACTTC	CASSPRGQGSYEQYF
TRBV23-1	.	TRBD2	TRBJ2-3	TGCGCCAGCAGTCACACACTAGCGGGAAGCGACACAGATACGCAGTATTTT	CASSHTLAGSDTDTQYF
TRBV6-1	.	.	TRBJ2-3	TGTGCCAGCAGTGAAGCCAGGGCAGCGGGCTTT	CASSEARAAGF
TRBV4-3	.	.	TRBJ2-1	TGCGCCAGCAGCCAAGATATGGGCAGGAACTACAATGAGCAGTTCTTC	CASSQDMGRNYNEQFF
TRBV7-3	few	.	TRBJ2-3	TGTGCCAGCGGAGGGAGAGGGGATACGCAGTATTTT	CASGGRGDTQYF
TRBV29-1	.	TRBD1	TRBJ2-2	TGCAGCGTTGGCTCCCTCGACAGGGGAGGAGACGGGGAGCTGTTTTTT	CSVGSLDRGGDGELFF
TRBV24-1	.	TRBD2	TRBJ2-1	TGTGCCACCAGTGCCTTGGGGACTAGCGGGAGAAATGAGCAGTTCTTC	CATSALGTSGRNEQFF
TRBV14	once	.	TRBJ1-1	TGTGCCAGCAGCGGGGGCCGCGGGAACACTGAAGCTTTCTTT	CASSGGRGNTEAFF
TRBV28	.	.	TRBJ1-6	TGTGCCAGCAGTCCAACCAGCGGGAGTTCCTATAATTCACCCCTCCACTTT	CASSPTSGSSYNSPLHF
TRBV18	few	.	TRBJ1-2	TGTGCCAGCTCACCAGACCGGGCAGGGAATGGCTACACCTTC	CASSPDRAGNGYTF
TRBV5-1	.	TRBD2	TRBJ2-7	TGCGCCAGCAGCTTGGGGACTAGCGGGATTTCCTACGAGCAGTACTTC	CASSLGTSGISYEQYF